This TCR beta chain was profiled in a study of cytomegalovirus exposure and HLA in healthy donors (dated by TCRdb to between 2016 and 2019). At the level of the whole study: In an earlier analysis of some 550 of the donors, less than 350 Gb of sequence data and 100 million or so unique TCR beta sequences from 180 million or so T cells were reported. The number of donors typed differed by locus, with 629-630 for A, B, C, DRB1 and DQB1, around 500 for DQA1, 600 to 610 for DPA1, and over 400 for DPB1. An earlier analysis of approximately 630 of the donors applied high-throughput TCR beta sequencing to assess whether each TCR beta V gene segment acted as functional or pseudogenic. Genome-wide SNP genotypes for about 65% of the 666 donors were used in a later genetic analysis, which treated that subset as a discovery cohort. An early release covering over 500 HLA-typed donors comprised about 320 gigabases of sequencing data and approximately 85 million unique TCR sequences. On average, 235,054 unique TCR beta nucleotide sequences were sequenced per donor among about 400 genotyped donors of the cohort, with around 19% of those sequences being non-productive. Using immunosequencing, the study profiled T cell repertoires from 666 subjects and related those repertoires to cytomegalovirus serostatus. The study aimed to test whether signatures of past pathogen exposure could be identified by cataloging public T cell receptors. Both class I and class II loci were covered by HLA typing, at four-digit resolution. A handful of DR-DQ haplotypes were treated as single units for association and clustering because of strong linkage in the cohort. The study combined high-throughput TCR immunosequencing, statistical association of individual TCRs with disease status, and machine learning to predict cytomegalovirus infection status. The later analysis used no new phenotypic data to find candidate immune exposures, relying instead on TCR beta sequences and their occurrence across donors. In a later analysis, previously published TCR beta repertoires from 550 to 750 donors were re-analyzed and high-resolution HLA genotyping was added so that TCR occurrence patterns could be studied. A separate validation cohort of roughly 130 different subjects was used in addition to the approximately 700-subject first cohort. All discovery cohort repertoires had been generated on a single sequencing platform. The genetic ancestry cluster associated with self-reported Caucasian donors included around 76% of the roughly 390 genotyped donors. Donor age, sex, ethnicity and CMV serostatus were compiled alongside the repertoire data. Here is what the overall study found, with its caveats: The authors suggested that the approach could potentially be generalized to other disease states and immunological phenotypes. A total of 150 or so TCR beta chains were listed by the study as associated with cytomegalovirus. A cluster of highly shared sequence variants was judged likely to represent a technical artifact of the sequencing pipeline. A later analysis found that most CMV-associated TCR beta chains appeared HLA-restricted, with HLA associations seemingly driven largely by CMV exposure. CMV serostatus was the only immune exposure information available for the cohort. According to a later analysis, parvovirus B19, influenza, CMV and Epstein-Barr virus appeared linked to several top co-occurrence clusters. Because counts were too low, more than 15 rarely observed V segments, including chromosome 9 orphons, were excluded from the earlier analysis of a few hundred of the donors. In vitro tests confirmed that a few of the cytomegalovirus-associated TCR beta chains recognize cytomegalovirus antigens. Only TCR beta chains were sequenced in this cohort, and the absence of alpha or paired-chain data limited detectable features. The classifier was reported to diagnose cytomegalovirus status with high specificity and sensitivity in both the original cohort and the validation cohort. An association between a missense DCLRE1C variant and V-gene and J-gene trimming of TCR beta chains was found in a later genetic analysis and replicated in an independent cohort. Compared with equally common non-associated chains, HLA-associated TCR beta chains in a later analysis were more clonally expanded and had lower generation probabilities. Roughly uniform sequencing depth across donors was assumed in presence/absence analyses, although this assumption may not hold. Some IMGT-functional V segments, including TRBV6-2 and TRBV6-3, could not be told apart with the 87-base-pair reads, so those segments were excluded. Correlated functional status among segregating V segments might reflect linkage disequilibrium, but an unknown experimental factor could not be ruled out. A further reported finding was that TCR beta sequences accurately predicted the HLA-A and HLA-B alleles for most subjects in the first cohort. When HLA alleles, especially DR and DQ, strongly co-occurred, TCR associations were difficult to assign to individual alleles. In a later analysis, the rate of TCR association differed among HLA loci, with DRB1 alleles having the most associated TCRs and HLA-C alleles having the fewest. Broadly in line with IMGT annotations, most TCR beta V segments showed up in productive rearrangements about 87% or about 30% of the time in an earlier analysis of 450 to 750 of the donors. Because some donors lacked HLA typing at each locus, the association tests relied only on the typed subset. While some public TCRs were present in many individuals, most TCR sequences turned up only very rarely across donors. In a later analysis, 15,000 to 20,000 TCR beta sequences were associated with specific HLA alleles at a false discovery rate of 0.05. Compared with the roughly 720-donor mean, donors in an Asian-associated ancestry cluster had fewer N-insertions in productive TCRs, according to a later genetic analysis.

With respect to this clone: Its antigen target is currently unknown. Base qualities are not at hand, and no much larger clone is one base apart.

Based on the germline V gene (reference sequence), the CDR1 and CDR2 sequences are MNHEY and SMNVEV. From cysteine to phenylalanine, the CDR3 is 18 amino acids long. The retained sequence is limited to the CDR3, 54 bases, with the frame set at the first base. Clipping removes 6 bases from V and 8 bases from J, with 19 as the unmatched junction base count. The method was the immunoSEQ multiplex PCR assay. For the multiplex PCR, a mixture combining 60 forward primers for TCR Vbeta segments and 13 reverse primers for TCR Jbeta segments was used. The CDR3 region of rearranged TCR beta genes was amplified from genomic DNA with a multiplex PCR assay. On the Illumina HiSeq System, the amplified TCR beta libraries were sequenced as 87-base-pair reads. The published analysis was carried out like this. A later analysis tallied 70 million to 100 million unique TCR beta chains across the approximately 670 repertoires, and around 12 million of those chains were shared by two or more donors. Raw reads were error-corrected and collapsed into unique sequences by a nearest-neighbor algorithm in which closely related sequences were merged to remove PCR and sequencing errors. Alignment of CDR3 sequences to IMGT reference sequences was used to assign V, D and J gene segments. For a sequence to be retained, a match of at least six nucleotides to both a V gene segment and a J gene segment was required. A rearrangement counted as productive if the CDR3 had no stop codons and remained in frame with V and J, and every other rearrangement counted as non-productive. CDR3 was defined according to IMGT convention as the region running from the second conserved V-encoded cysteine to the conserved J-encoded phenylalanine. Sequences without an unambiguous match to a single V gene segment were excluded from the earlier analysis of 500 to 700 of the donors. An earlier analysis of around 600 of the donors classified V segments as functional when productive rearrangements were above 56.7% and as segregating when the standard deviation between donors was above 5%. To diagnose cytomegalovirus status from the catalog of TCR beta chain sequences, a statistical classification framework was built. V and J gene assignment, in a later analysis, came from comparing TCR nucleotide sequences with IMGT/GENE-DB human TR gene sequences. The TCRdist pipeline was used in a later analysis to assign CDR3 sequences and most-parsimonious VDJ recombination scenarios. In a later analysis, each TCR beta chain was defined by its CDR3 amino acid sequence together with its V-gene family, and reads lacking a unique V-gene family were excluded. A later analysis removed 600 or so highly shared, low-generation-probability nucleotide sequences to deal with suspected cross-contamination and a sequencing artifact. In a later analysis, a clonal expansion index was calculated for each public chain from normalized within-repertoire ranks of inferred template counts. In a later analysis, generation probabilities were computed with a VDJ recombination model fitted to out-of-frame rearrangements, and the resulting probabilities were checked against IGoR. In a later analysis, hypergeometric tests were used to score TCR-TCR, TCR-HLA and TCR-CMV co-occurrence, with a repertoire-size bias correction applied to TCR pairs. To estimate false discovery rates, a later analysis permuted the HLA or CMV assignments 20 times. In a later analysis, co-occurring TCRs were grouped using DBSCAN, and TCRdist sequence similarity was added for clustering within HLA-allele-positive subsets. Repertoires with fewer than 30,000 or more than 120,000 public chains, plus five repertoires with anomalous nucleotide sharing, were excluded from co-occurrence clustering. What TCRdb holds here is the immuneACCESS table cut down to in-frame rearrangements. Part of the clones is not present; checked against another copy, under half of the missing clones reflect an unresolved V gene, and the others are unexplained. That table furnishes V, J and clone size, whereas the DNA furnished D and trimming. The sample table contains roughly 110,000 clones; only one count was recorded for around three quarters of them. The ten top clones hold 2% to 2.5% of the sample.

In total, roughly 710 healthy bone marrow donors made up the cohort. Cohort members were all nominally healthy when sampled, although unrecorded immune exposures were likely present. Of the roughly 700 cohort members, more than 250 had a positive CMV serostatus and roughly 370 had a negative one, while no CMV serostatus was recorded for the donor. A peripheral blood sample was collected from each donor, and TCR beta sequencing was performed on peripheral blood mononuclear cells. The Qiagen DNeasy Blood Extraction Kit was used to extract genomic DNA from the blood cell samples. The source material was PBMCs. Recombination joined TRBV27 with TRBJ1-6; 7 middle bases align to TRBD1. This clonotype originated in a human donor in good health. The nucleotides are TGTGCCAGCAGCCTCTCCTGGAGGGACAGTTTTGTTTATTCACCCCTCCACTTT. It specifies CASSLSWRDSFVYSPLHF.